This entry concerns a single TCR beta chain. The sample originates from a study of control samples from healthy donors and cancer patients. Germline V gives CDR1 SGHRS, CDR2 YFSETQ. The CDR3 extends over 16 amino acids. Deletions cut 2 bases from V and 2 bases from J, with 16 bases between. The method was immunoSEQ multiplex PCR; TCRdb's version includes in-frame clones alone and lacks a portion of them. The repertoire holds over 120,000 clones, with roughly 94% as singletons. The V and J genes are TRBV5-1 and TRBJ1-1; possible D gene TRBD1, 6 bases. The sequencing sample was made of PBMCs. This clonotype originated in a man aged 55 to 70 with colorectal cancer. Here the CDR3 DNA reads TGCGCCAGCAGCTTTAGGACAGCCGGAGGAAACACTGAAGCTTTCTTT. Amino acids: CASSFRTAGGNTEAFF. The variable domain in full, with the rest retrieved from reference TRBV5-1 and TRBJ1-1, is KAGVTQTPRYLIKTRGQQVTLSCSPISGHRSVSWYQQTPGQGLQFLFEYFSETQRNKGNFPGRFSGRQFSNSRSEMNVSTLELGDSALYLCASSFRTAGGNTEAFFGQGTRLTVV.